The clone carrying this T cell receptor (beta chain) has just one count. From germline, CDR1 is SGHRS and CDR2 YFSETQ. V was shortened by 7 bases and J by 0 bases, with 11 bases between the two germline ends. This CDR3 comprises 14 residues. TCRdb's copy holds only in-frame clones and misses some; the assay was immunoSEQ multiplex PCR. The table has about 44,000 clones, approximately 90% seen once. This entry comes from a study of blood T cell repertoires in COVID-19. The receptor was derived from a human donor in a cohort sampled during active COVID-19. The gene calls are TRBV5-1 and TRBJ1-3; maybe TRBD1 (5 bases). The specimen was peripheral blood. CDR3 nucleotide sequence: TGCGCCAGCTCGACAGACCTCTCTGGAAACACCATATATTTT. This translates into CASSTDLSGNTIYF.